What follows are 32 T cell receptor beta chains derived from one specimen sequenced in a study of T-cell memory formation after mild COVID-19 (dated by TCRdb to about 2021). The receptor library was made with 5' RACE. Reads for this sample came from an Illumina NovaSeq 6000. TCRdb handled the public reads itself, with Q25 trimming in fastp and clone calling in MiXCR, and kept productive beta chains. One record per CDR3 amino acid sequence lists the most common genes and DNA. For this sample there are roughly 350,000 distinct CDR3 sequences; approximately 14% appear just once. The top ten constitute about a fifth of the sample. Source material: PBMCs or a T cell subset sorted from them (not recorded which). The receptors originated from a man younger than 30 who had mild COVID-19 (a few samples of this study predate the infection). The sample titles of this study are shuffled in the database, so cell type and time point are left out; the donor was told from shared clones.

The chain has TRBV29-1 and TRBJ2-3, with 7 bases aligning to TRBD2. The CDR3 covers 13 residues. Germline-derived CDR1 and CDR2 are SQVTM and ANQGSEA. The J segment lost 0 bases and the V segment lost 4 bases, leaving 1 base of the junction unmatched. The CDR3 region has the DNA TGCAGCGTTGCTAGCGGTAGCACAGATACGCAGTATTTT. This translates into CSVASGSTDTQYF.

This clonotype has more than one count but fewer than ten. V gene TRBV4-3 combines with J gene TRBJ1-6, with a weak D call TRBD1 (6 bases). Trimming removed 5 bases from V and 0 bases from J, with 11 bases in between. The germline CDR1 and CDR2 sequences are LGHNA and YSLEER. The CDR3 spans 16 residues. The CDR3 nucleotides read TGCGCCAGCAGCGATACAGGGAGCTCCTATAATTCACCCCTCCACTTT. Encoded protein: CASSDTGSSYNSPLHF.

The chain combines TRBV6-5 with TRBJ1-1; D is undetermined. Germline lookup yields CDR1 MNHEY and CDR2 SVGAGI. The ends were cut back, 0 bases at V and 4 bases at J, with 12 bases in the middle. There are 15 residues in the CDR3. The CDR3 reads CASSYSRVGGTEAFF. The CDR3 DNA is TGTGCCAGCAGTTACTCGAGGGTGGGCGGCACTGAAGCTTTCTTT.

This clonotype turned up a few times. CDR3 residues: CASSMGQFSGNTIYF. CDR3 bases: TGTGCCAGCAGTATGGGACAGTTCTCTGGAAACACCATATATTTT. J is TRBJ1-3 and V is TRBV6-5; 7 nucleotides align to TRBD1. CDR1 MNHEY and CDR2 SVGAGI come from the germline V gene. The trim removed 5 bases at V and 0 bases at J, leaving 4 bases unmatched. The CDR3 is 15 amino acids.

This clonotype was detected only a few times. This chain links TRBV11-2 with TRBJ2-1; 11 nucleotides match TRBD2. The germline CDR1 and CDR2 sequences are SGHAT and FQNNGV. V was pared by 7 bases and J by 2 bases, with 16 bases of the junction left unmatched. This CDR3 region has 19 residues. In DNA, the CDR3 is TGTGCCAGCACCCTTAATGGGCCTAGCGGGGGGCACACCTACAATGAGCAGTTCTTC. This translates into CASTLNGPSGGHTYNEQFF.

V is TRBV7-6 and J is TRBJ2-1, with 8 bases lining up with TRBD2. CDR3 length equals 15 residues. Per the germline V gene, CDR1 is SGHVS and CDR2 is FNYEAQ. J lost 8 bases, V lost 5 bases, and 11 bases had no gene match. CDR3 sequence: CASSPRTGGPHEQFF. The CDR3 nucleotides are TGTGCCAGCAGCCCTCGAACGGGGGGGCCCCATGAGCAGTTCTTC.

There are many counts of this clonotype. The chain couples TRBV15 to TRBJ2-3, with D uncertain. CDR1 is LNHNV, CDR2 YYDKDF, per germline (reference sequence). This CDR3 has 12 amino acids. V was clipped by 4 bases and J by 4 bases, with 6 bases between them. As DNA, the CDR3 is TGTGCCACCAGCACCTCCGCAGATACGCAGTATTTT. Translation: CATSTSADTQYF.

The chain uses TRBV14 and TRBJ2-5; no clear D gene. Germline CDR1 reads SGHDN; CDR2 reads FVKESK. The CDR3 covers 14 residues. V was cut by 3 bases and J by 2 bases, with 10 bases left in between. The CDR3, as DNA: TGTGCCAGCAGCCATTACTCAGATCAAGAGACCCAGTACTTC. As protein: CASSHYSDQETQYF.

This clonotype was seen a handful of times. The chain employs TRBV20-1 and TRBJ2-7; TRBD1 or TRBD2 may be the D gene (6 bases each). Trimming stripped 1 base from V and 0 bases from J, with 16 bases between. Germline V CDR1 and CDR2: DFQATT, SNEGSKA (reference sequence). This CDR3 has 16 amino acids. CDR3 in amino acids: CSARGGHGGVSYEQYF. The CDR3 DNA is TGCAGTGCTAGAGGGGGGCACGGCGGGGTCTCCTACGAGCAGTACTTC.

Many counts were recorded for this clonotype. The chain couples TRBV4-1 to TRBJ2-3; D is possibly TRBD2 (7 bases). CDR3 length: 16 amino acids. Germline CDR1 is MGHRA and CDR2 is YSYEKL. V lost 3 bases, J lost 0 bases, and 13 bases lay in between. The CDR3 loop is CASSHRGGGSTDTQYF. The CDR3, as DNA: TGCGCCAGCAGCCATCGAGGGGGAGGGAGCACAGATACGCAGTATTTT.

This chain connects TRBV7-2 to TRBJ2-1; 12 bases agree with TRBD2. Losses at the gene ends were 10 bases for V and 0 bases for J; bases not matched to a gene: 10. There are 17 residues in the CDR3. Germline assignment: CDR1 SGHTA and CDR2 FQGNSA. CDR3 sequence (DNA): TGTGCCATCACCGGGACTAGCGGGCAGAGCTCCTACAATGAGCAGTTCTTC. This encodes CAITGTSGQSSYNEQFF.

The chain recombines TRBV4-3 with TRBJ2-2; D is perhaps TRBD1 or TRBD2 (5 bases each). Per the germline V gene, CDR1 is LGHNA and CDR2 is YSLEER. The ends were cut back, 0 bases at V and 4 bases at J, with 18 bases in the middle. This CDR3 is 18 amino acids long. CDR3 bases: TGCGCCAGCAGCCAAGATATAGAGGGCAGGGCAGGCACCGGGGAGCTGTTTTTT. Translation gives CASSQDIEGRAGTGELFF.

The CDR3 DNA reads as TGTGCCAGCAGCTCCCGACGGACCGGGGAGCTGTTTTTT. Amino acid sequence: CASSSRRTGELFF. The chain links TRBV11-3 to TRBJ2-2; D remains ambiguous. Trimming pared 4 bases from V and 5 bases from J, leaving 8 bases between. CDR3 size: 13 residues. Germline assignment: CDR1 SGHNT and CDR2 YENEEA. The variable domain in full, completed from reference TRBV11-3 and TRBJ2-2, reads EAGVVQSPRYKIIEKKQPVAFWCNPISGHNTLYWYLQNLGQGPELLIRYENEEAVDDSQLPKDRFSAERLKGVDSTLKIQPAELGDSAVYLCASSSRRTGELFFGEGSRLTVL.

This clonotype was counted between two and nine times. The CDR3 DNA reads TGTGCCAGCAGCTTAGCGGAGGGAGGATCTCATGGTGACACCTTC. Translating it yields CASSLAEGGSHGDTF. This chain links TRBV7-2 with TRBJ1-2; D remains unclear. The length of the CDR3 is 15 residues. Germline V gene lookup returns CDR1 SGHTA and CDR2 FQGNSA. The V end lost 0 bases, the J end lost 12 bases, and 20 bases lay between the germline ends.

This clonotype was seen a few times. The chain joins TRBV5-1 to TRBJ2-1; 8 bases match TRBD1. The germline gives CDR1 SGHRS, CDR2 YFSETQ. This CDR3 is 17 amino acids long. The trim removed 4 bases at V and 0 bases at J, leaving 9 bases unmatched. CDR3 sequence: CASSLGQAYPSYNEQFF. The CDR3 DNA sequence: TGCGCCAGCAGCCTGGGACAGGCATACCCCTCCTACAATGAGCAGTTCTTC.

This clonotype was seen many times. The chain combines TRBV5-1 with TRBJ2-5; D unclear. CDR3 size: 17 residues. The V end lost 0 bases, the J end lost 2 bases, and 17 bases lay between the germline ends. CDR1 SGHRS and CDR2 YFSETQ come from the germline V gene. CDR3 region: CASSLEVRRVVQETQYF. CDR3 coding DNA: TGCGCCAGCAGCTTGGAAGTCCGACGTGTGGTTCAAGAGACCCAGTACTTC. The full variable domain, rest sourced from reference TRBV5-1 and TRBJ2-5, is KAGVTQTPRYLIKTRGQQVTLSCSPISGHRSVSWYQQTPGQGLQFLFEYFSETQRNKGNFPGRFSGRQFSNSRSEMNVSTLELGDSALYLCASSLEVRRVVQETQYFGPGTRLLVL.

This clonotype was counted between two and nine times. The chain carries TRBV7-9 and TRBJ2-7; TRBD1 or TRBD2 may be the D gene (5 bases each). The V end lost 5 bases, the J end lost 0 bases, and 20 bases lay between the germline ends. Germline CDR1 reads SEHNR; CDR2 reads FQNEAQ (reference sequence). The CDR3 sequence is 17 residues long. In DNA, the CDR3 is TGTGCCAGCAGCCCCCGCCAGGGCGGGCAGGACTCCTACGAGCAGTACTTC. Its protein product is CASSPRQGGQDSYEQYF.

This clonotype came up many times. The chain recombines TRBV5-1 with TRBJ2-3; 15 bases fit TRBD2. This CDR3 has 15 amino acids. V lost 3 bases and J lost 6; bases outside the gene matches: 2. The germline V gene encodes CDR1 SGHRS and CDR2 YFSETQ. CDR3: CASSSGTSGGDTQYF. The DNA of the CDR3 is TGCGCCAGCAGCTCGGGGACTAGCGGGGGGGATACGCAGTATTTT.

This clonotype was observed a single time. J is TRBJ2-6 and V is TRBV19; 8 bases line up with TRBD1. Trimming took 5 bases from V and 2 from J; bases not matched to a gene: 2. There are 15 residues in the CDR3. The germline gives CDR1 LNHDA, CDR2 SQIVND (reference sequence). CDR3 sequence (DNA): TGTGCCAGTAGTCCGGACAGGGCTGGGGCCAACGTCCTGACTTTC. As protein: CASSPDRAGANVLTF.

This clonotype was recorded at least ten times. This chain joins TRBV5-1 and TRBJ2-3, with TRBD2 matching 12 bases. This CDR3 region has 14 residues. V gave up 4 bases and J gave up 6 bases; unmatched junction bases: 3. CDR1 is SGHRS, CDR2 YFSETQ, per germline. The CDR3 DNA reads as TGCGCCAGCAGCCTGACTAGCGGGGGTGATACGCAGTATTTT. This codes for CASSLTSGGDTQYF.

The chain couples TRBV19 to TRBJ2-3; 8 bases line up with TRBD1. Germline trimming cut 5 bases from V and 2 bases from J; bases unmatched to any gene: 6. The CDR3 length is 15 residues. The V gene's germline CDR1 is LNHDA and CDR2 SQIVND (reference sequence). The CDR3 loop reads CASSEGQGATDTQYF. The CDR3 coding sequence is TGTGCCAGTAGTGAGGGGCAGGGGGCCACAGATACGCAGTATTTT.

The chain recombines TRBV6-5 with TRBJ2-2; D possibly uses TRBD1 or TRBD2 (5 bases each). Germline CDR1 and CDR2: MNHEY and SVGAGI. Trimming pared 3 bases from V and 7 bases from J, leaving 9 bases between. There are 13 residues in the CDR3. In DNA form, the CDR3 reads TGTGCCAGCAGTTATGAGGGGAACGGGGAGCTGTTTTTT. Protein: CASSYEGNGELFF.

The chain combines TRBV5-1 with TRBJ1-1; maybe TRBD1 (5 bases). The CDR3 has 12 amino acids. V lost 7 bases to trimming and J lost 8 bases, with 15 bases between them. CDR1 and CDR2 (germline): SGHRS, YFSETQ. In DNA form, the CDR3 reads TGCGCCAGCTATGAGGCGAGGGGAGAAGCTTTCTTT. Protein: CASYEARGEAFF.

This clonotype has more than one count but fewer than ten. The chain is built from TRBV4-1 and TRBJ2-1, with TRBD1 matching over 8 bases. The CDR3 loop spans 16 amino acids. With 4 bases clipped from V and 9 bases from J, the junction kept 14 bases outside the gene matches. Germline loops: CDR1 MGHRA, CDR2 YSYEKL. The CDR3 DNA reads TGCGCCAGCAGCCCAATTATCAGGGGGCCACCGGGTGAGCAGTTCTTC. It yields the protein CASSPIIRGPPGEQFF.

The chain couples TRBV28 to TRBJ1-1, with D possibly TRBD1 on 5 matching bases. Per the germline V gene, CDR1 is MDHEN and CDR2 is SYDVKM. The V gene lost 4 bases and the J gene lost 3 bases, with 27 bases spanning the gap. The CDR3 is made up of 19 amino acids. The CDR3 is CASSYRRRGLTWADTEAFF. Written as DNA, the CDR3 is TGTGCCAGCAGTTACCGAAGGAGGGGCCTAACCTGGGCGGACACTGAAGCTTTCTTT.

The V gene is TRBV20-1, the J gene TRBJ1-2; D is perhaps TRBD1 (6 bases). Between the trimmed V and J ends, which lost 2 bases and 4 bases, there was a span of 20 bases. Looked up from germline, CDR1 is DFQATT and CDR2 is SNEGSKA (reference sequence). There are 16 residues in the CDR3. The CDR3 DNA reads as TGCAGTGCTAGAAGGGGGGAGGGGATAATTATCTATGGCTACACCTTC. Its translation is CSARRGEGIIIYGYTF.

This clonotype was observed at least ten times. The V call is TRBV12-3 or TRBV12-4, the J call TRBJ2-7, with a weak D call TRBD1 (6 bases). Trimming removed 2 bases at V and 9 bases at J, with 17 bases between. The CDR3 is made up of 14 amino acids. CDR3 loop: CASSLRFFGGAQYF. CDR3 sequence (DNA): TGTGCCAGCAGTTTACGCTTTTTTGGGGGCGCGCAGTACTTC.

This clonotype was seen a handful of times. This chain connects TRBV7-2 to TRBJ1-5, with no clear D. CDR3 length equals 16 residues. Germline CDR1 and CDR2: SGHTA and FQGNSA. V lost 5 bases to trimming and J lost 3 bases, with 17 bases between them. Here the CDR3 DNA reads TGTGCCAGCAGCCTCCAGGCTTCGTTCATCAATCAGCCCCAGCATTTT. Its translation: CASSLQASFINQPQHF.

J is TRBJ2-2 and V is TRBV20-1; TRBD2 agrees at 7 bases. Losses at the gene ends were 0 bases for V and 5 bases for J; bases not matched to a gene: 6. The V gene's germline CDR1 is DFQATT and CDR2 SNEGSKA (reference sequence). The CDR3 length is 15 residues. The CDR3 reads CSARDSAGVTGELFF. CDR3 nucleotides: TGCAGTGCTAGAGATTCGGCGGGGGTTACCGGGGAGCTGTTTTTT.

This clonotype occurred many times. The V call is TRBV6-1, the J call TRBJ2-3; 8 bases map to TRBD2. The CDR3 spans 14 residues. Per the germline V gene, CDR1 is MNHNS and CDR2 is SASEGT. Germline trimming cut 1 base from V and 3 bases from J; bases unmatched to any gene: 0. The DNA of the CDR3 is TGTGCCAGCAGTGAAGGACTAGCGACAGATACGCAGTATTTT. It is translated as CASSEGLATDTQYF.

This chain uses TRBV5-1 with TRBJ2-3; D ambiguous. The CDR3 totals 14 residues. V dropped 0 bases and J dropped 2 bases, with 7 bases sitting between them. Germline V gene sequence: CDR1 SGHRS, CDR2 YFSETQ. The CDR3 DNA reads TGCGCCAGCAGCTTGGTGACTTTCACAGATACGCAGTATTTT. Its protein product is CASSLVTFTDTQYF.

CDR3 sequence (DNA): TGTGCCAGCAGCCAAGATGGGGGGAGCCTTAGCACAGATACGCAGTATTTT. Protein product: CASSQDGGSLSTDTQYF. This chain uses TRBV4-2 with TRBJ2-3; D is possibly TRBD2 (6 bases). CDR1 is LGHNA and CDR2 is YNFKEQ in the germline V gene. This CDR3 region has 17 residues. Trimming removed 0 bases at V and 0 bases at J, with 13 bases between.